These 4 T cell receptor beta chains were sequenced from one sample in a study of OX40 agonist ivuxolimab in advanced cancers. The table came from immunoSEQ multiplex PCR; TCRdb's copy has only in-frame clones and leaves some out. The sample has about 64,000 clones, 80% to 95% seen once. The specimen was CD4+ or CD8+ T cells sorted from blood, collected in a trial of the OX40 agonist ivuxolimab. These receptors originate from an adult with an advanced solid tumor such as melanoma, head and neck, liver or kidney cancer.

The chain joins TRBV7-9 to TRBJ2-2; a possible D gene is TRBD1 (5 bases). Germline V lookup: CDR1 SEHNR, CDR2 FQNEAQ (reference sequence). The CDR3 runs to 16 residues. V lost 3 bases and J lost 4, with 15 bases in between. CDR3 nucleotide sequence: TGTGCCAGCAGCTTCAATAGGGGTGTAGGCACCGGGGAGCTGTTTTTT. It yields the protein CASSFNRGVGTGELFF. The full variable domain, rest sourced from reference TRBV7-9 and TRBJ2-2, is DTGVSQNPRHKITKRGQNVTFRCDPISEHNRLYWYRQTLGQGPEFLTYFQNEAQLEKSRLLSDRFSAERPKGSFSTLEIQRTEQGDSAMYLCASSFNRGVGTGELFFGEGSRLTVL.

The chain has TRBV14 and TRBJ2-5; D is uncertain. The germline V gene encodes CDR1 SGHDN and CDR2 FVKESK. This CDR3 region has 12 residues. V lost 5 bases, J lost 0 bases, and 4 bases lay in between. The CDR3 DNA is TGTGCCAGCAGCGCGAACCAAGAGACCCAGTACTTC. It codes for CASSANQETQYF.

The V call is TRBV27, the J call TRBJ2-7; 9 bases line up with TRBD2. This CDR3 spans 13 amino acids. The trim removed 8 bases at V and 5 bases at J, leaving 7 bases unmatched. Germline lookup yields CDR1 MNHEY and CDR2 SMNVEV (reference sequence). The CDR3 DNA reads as TGTGCCAGCGCCCGGCGGGAGGGCAACGAGCAGTACTTC. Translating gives CASARREGNEQYF.

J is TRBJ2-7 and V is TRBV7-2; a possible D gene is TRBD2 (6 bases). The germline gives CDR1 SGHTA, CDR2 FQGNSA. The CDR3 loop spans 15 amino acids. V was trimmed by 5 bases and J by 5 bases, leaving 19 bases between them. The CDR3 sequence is CASSPRLGDSDEQYF. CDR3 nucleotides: TGTGCCAGCAGCCCGCGACTAGGCGACTCGGACGAGCAGTACTTC. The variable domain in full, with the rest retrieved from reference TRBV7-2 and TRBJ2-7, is GAGVSQSPSNKVTEKGKDVELRCDPISGHTALYWYRQSLGQGLEFLIYFQGNSAPDKSGLPSDRFSAERTGGSVSTLTIQRTQQEDSAVYLCASSPRLGDSDEQYFGPGTRLTVT.